These 13 T cell receptor beta chains were all obtained from the same sample, sequenced in a study of shared clonotypes between healthy human individuals. As defined, naive CD8 cells were CD45RO-negative and positively selected for CCR7, with terminally differentiated effector memory CD45RA+ cells excluded. Sequencing used immunoSEQ multiplex PCR; TCRdb keeps in-frame clones, though not all of them. Among fewer than 700,000 clones listed, roughly 96% were seen once. The sample was naive CD8+ T cells sorted from blood. Receptors were obtained from a young woman in good health.

This chain connects TRBV5-1 to TRBJ1-1, with 7 positions matching TRBD1. The CDR3 is made up of 14 amino acids. Germline CDR1 and CDR2: SGHRS and YFSETQ. The trim removed 0 bases at V and 6 bases at J, leaving 5 bases unmatched. This CDR3 is CASSLGPGQPEAFF. The CDR3 nucleotides read TGCGCCAGCAGCTTGGGCCCGGGACAGCCTGAAGCTTTCTTT.

The chain employs TRBV28 and TRBJ2-2, with TRBD2 matching 7 bases. CDR1 is MDHEN, CDR2 SYDVKM, per germline. This CDR3 region has 15 residues. Trimming cost V 8 bases and J 6 bases; bases outside gene matches: 12. The CDR3 protein is CASVSDGRLAGELFF. CDR3 in DNA: TGTGCCAGCGTATCCGACGGGAGGCTGGCCGGGGAGCTGTTTTTT.

V is TRBV10-3 and J is TRBJ2-2, with D possibly matching TRBD2 (6 bases). The V gene lost 3 bases and the J gene lost 4 bases, with 12 bases spanning the gap. The CDR3 contains 15 residues. Germline V gene data show CDR1 as ENHRY and CDR2 as SYGVKD. The CDR3 DNA is TGTGCCATCAGTGAATATGCGGGATCCACCGGGGAGCTGTTTTTT. Residues: CAISEYAGSTGELFF.

This clone was picked up one time. The genes are TRBV27 and TRBJ2-5; D remains unclear. Germline CDR1 and CDR2: MNHEY and SMNVEV (reference sequence). The CDR3 is 13 residues long. The V end lost 1 base, the J end lost 1 base, and 4 bases lay between the germline ends. The DNA of the CDR3 is TGTGCCAGCAGTTTATTTCTCCAAGAGACCCAGTACTTC. This encodes CASSLFLQETQYF.

The V and J genes are TRBV2 and TRBJ2-7; 8 nucleotides line up with TRBD2. Germline CDR1 SNHLY, CDR2 FYNNEI. This CDR3 is 15 amino acids long. J lost 1 base, V lost 6 bases, and 8 bases had no gene match. The CDR3 sequence: CASRMGREGSYEQYF. CDR3 sequence (DNA): TGTGCCAGCAGGATGGGACGGGAGGGGTCCTACGAGCAGTACTTC.

The chain combines TRBV4-1 with TRBJ1-6; the D is unclear. Trimming took 3 bases from V and 5 from J, leaving 11 bases between them. The length of the CDR3 is 15 residues. The germline CDR1 and CDR2 sequences are MGHRA and YSYEKL. In DNA form, the CDR3 reads TGCGCCAGCAGCCAGCTACACGTAAATAATTCACCCCTCCACTTT. Translation gives CASSQLHVNNSPLHF.

The J gene is TRBJ2-7, the V gene TRBV5-1, with 8 bases aligning to TRBD2. The CDR3 spans 16 residues. V lost 4 bases and J lost 6; bases outside the gene matches: 15. Germline assignment: CDR1 SGHRS and CDR2 YFSETQ. The CDR3 spells CASSPDGAGGPREQYF. CDR3 nucleotide sequence: TGCGCCAGCAGCCCGGATGGGGCGGGAGGCCCCCGCGAGCAGTACTTC.

This chain uses TRBV27 with TRBJ2-7; 9 bases match TRBD2. Trimming removed 0 bases from V and 6 bases from J; junction bases left unmatched: 3. The CDR3 covers 14 residues. Germline values: CDR1 MNHEY, CDR2 SMNVEV (reference sequence). CDR3 DNA sequence: TGTGCCAGCAGTTTATCTATTAGCGGGAGCGAGCAGTACTTC. It encodes CASSLSISGSEQYF.

The chain links TRBV10-3 to TRBJ2-5; tentatively, D is TRBD1 (5 bases). The CDR3 covers 16 residues. From germline, CDR1 is ENHRY and CDR2 SYGVKD. V was pared by 3 bases and J by 5 bases, with 19 bases between. The CDR3 spells CAISDTRVEESETQYF. For the CDR3, the DNA is TGTGCCATCAGTGACACCAGGGTGGAAGAGTCGGAGACCCAGTACTTC.

This clone was seen a single time. The rearrangement links TRBV28 to TRBJ1-1; a possible D gene is TRBD1 (6 bases). The V and J ends lost 4 bases and 11 bases respectively, with 17 bases between them. The germline gives CDR1 MDHEN, CDR2 SYDVKM. The CDR3 totals 13 residues. CDR3 nucleotide sequence: TGTGCCAGCAGTTCGGCAACAGGGTCCGTGGCTTTCTTT. It encodes CASSSATGSVAFF.

The chain combines TRBV2 with TRBJ1-5; D might be TRBD1 (5 bases). CDR1 is SNHLY, CDR2 FYNNEI, per germline. The CDR3 extends over 15 amino acids. V was shortened by 6 bases and J by 3 bases, with 15 bases between the two germline ends. CDR3 region: CASSGSGGDNQPQHF. CDR3 DNA sequence: TGTGCCAGCAGCGGGTCGGGGGGGGACAATCAGCCCCAGCATTTT.

The chain joins TRBV2 to TRBJ2-1; 9 bases agree with TRBD2. V dropped 7 bases and J dropped 2; count of bases not matched to a gene: 9. CDR1 SNHLY and CDR2 FYNNEI come from the germline V gene. This CDR3 is built from 16 residues. CDR3: CASTSLAGNTYNEQFF. The CDR3 nucleotides are TGTGCCAGCACCTCGCTAGCGGGGAATACCTACAATGAGCAGTTCTTC. Using reference TRBV2 and TRBJ2-1 for the parts outside the CDR3, the full variable domain is EPEVTQTPSHQVTQMGQEVILRCVPISNHLYFYWYRQILGQKVEFLVSFYNNEISEKSEIFDDQFSVERPDGSNFTLKIRSTKLEDSAMYFCASTSLAGNTYNEQFFGPGTRLTVL.

The CDR3 protein is CASQSLMSSGNTIYF. For the CDR3, the DNA is TGTGCCAGTCAATCCTTAATGAGCTCTGGAAACACCATATATTTT. The J gene is TRBJ1-3, the V gene TRBV19; D is unresolved. The CDR3 sequence is 15 residues long. CDR1 is LNHDA, CDR2 SQIVND, per germline (reference sequence). V lost 8 bases and J 0 bases, leaving 14 bases between the germline ends.